This T cell receptor (beta chain) emerged from a study of blood T cells in healthy people across ages. Findings of the study overall: It was found that TCR beta diversity correlated strongly with the percentage of naive T cells.

It was with a sample-barcoded 5' primer and a J-beta primer mix that a second PCR of roughly 7 to 12 cycles was run. Each TCR beta cDNA got a 12-nucleotide random molecular identifier. At least 2.5 million CDR3-containing paired-end reads were obtained per sample. MiXCR was run by TCRdb on the 5' RACE reads, yielding one entry per CDR3 protein. The sample consists of 700,000 to 850,000 distinct CDR3 sequences, under 40% of them appearing once. This clonotype appeared a few times. Its antigen is undetermined. The CDR3 is 15 residues long. Germline V gene sequence: CDR1 SGHTA, CDR2 FQGNSA. V lost 7 bases and J lost 6; bases outside the gene matches: 10.

This chain connects TRBV7-2 to TRBJ2-2; TRBD1 matches at 8 bases. Sequenced sample: blood. The sequence was obtained from a man aged 18 to 29 in good health. In DNA form, the CDR3 reads TGTGCCAGCACCCTGACAGGGGCGTATTCCGGGGAGCTGTTTTTT. Translating gives CASTLTGAYSGELFF. Looking up the rest from reference TRBV7-2 and TRBJ2-2 gives the full variable domain: GAGVSQSPSNKVTEKGKDVELRCDPISGHTALYWYRQSLGQGLEFLIYFQGNSAPDKSGLPSDRFSAERTGGSVSTLTIQRTQQEDSAVYLCASTLTGAYSGELFFGEGSRLTVL.